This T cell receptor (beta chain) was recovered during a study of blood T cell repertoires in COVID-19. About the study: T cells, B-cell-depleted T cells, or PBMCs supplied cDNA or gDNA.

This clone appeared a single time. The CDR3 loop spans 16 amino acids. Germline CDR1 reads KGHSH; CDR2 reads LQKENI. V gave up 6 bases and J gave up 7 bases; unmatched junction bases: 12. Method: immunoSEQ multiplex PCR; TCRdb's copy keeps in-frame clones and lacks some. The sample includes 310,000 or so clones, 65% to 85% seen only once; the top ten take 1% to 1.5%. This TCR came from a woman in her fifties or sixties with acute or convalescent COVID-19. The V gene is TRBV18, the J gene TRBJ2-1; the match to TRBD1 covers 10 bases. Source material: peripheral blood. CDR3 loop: CASSDPDRGRGNEQFF. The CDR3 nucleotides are TGTGCCAGCTCCGATCCAGACAGGGGGCGCGGGAATGAGCAGTTCTTC. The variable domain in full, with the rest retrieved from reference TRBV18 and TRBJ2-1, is NAGVMQNPRHLVRRRGQEARLRCSPMKGHSHVYWYRQLPEEGLKFMVYLQKENIIDESGMPKERFSAEFPKEGPSILRIQQVVRGDSAAYFCASSDPDRGRGNEQFFGPGTRLTVL.